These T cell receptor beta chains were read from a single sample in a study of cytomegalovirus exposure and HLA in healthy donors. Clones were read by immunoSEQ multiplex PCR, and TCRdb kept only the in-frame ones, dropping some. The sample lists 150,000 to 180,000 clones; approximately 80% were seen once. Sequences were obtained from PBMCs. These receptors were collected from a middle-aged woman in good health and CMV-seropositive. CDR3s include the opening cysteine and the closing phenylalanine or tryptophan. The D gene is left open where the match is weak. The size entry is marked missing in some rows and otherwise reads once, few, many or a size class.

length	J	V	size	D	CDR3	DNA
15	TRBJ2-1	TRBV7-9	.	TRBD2	CASSLAGGVAHEQFF	TGTGCCAGCAGCTTAGCCGGGGGGGTGGCGCATGAGCAGTTCTTC
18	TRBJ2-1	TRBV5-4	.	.	CAVPGGGPDSSSYNEQFF	TGTGCCGTCCCAGGGGGAGGCCCGGACTCGAGCTCCTACAATGAGCAGTTCTTC
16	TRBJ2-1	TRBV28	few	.	CASSFLDRLVPNEQFF	TGTGCCAGCAGTTTCCTCGACAGGCTCGTCCCCAATGAGCAGTTCTTC
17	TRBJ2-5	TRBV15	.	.	CATSRPNWGPLRETQYF	TGTGCCACCAGCAGACCCAATTGGGGCCCCCTACGGGAGACCCAGTACTTC
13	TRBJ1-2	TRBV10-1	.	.	CASSDQRGYGYTF	TGCGCCAGCAGTGATCAGAGGGGGTATGGCTACACCTTC
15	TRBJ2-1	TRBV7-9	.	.	CASSRRGTSSHEQFF	TGTGCCAGCAGCCGGCGAGGGACTTCAAGTCATGAGCAGTTCTTC
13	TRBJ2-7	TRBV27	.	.	CASNPPGHPEQYF	TGTGCCAGCAACCCCCCGGGACACCCCGAGCAGTACTTC
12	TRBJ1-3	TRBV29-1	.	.	CSVEDLRSTIYF	TGCAGCGTTGAAGATCTTCGCAGCACCATATATTTT
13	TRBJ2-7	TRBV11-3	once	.	CASSSGPHYEQYF	TGTGCCAGCAGCTCAGGGCCCCACTACGAGCAGTACTTC
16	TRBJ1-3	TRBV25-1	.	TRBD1	CASSEYRTGGGNTIYF	TGTGCCAGCAGTGAATACCGGACAGGGGGAGGAAACACCATATATTTT
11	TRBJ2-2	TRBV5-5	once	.	CARGWTGELFF	TGTGCCAGGGGCTGGACCGGGGAGCTGTTTTTT
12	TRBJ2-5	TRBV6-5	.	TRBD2	CASTSGKETQYF	TGTGCCAGCACTAGCGGGAAAGAGACCCAGTACTTC
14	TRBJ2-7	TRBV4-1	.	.	CASSLLQGSYEQYF	TGCGCCAGCAGCCTCCTACAGGGCTCCTACGAGCAGTACTTC
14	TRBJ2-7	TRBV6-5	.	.	CASSTGLIPYEQYF	TGTGCCAGCAGTACGGGACTCATCCCCTACGAGCAGTACTTC
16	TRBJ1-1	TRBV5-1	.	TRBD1	CASSFPDRAMNTEAFF	TGCGCCAGCAGCTTTCCGGACAGGGCCATGAACACTGAAGCTTTCTTT
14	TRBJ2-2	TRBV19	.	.	CASSRQGTSGELFF	TGTGCCAGTAGTAGGCAGGGGACCTCCGGGGAGCTGTTTTTT
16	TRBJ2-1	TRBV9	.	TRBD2	CASSPREGAINNEQFF	TGTGCCAGCAGCCCCCGGGAGGGTGCGATAAACAATGAGCAGTTCTTC
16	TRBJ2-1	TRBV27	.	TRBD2	CASRGLAGGGYNEQFF	TGTGCCAGCAGGGGACTAGCGGGAGGGGGCTACAATGAGCAGTTCTTC
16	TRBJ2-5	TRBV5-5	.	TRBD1	CASSSLPGQGQETQYF	TGTGCCAGCAGCTCCCTCCCGGGACAGGGACAAGAGACCCAGTACTTC
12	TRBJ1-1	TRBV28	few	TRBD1	CASRTGAGEAFF	TGTGCCAGCCGAACAGGGGCGGGGGAAGCTTTCTTT
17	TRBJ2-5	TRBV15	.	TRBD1	CATSREEETGAQETQYF	TGTGCCACCAGCAGAGAGGAAGAGACAGGGGCCCAAGAGACCCAGTACTTC
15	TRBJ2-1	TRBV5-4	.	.	CASSPRLERRHEQFF	TGTGCCAGCAGCCCACGACTAGAACGCCGACATGAGCAGTTCTTC